These 2 T cell receptor beta chains originate from one sample sequenced in a study of CD8 T cells in ankylosing spondylitis. TCRdb redid the calling of the 5' RACE reads with MiXCR, one entry per CDR3 protein. This sample has about 160,000 distinct CDR3 sequences, with 15% to 20% found just once. Sequencing was done on a sample of blood, either unsorted or a sorted T cell fraction (not recorded which). These receptors were obtained from a male donor with ankylosing spondylitis or in good health (not recorded which).

This clonotype was seen only a few times. The chain couples TRBV10-3 to TRBJ2-7, with 9 bases fitting TRBD1. The V and J ends lost 3 bases and 5 bases, in that order; junction bases with no gene match: 8. CDR1 and CDR2 from the germline V gene are ENHRY and SYGVKD. This CDR3 comprises 15 residues. In nucleotides, the CDR3 is TGTGCCATCAGTGACGTTACAGGGGGCTTGGACGAGCAGTACTTC. Protein product: CAISDVTGGLDEQYF.

Many counts were recorded for this clonotype. The J gene is TRBJ2-5, the V gene TRBV12-5, with TRBD2 matching over 7 bases. The V gene's germline CDR1 is LGHNT and CDR2 FRNRAP. The CDR3 consists of 13 residues. V trimming: 3 bases; J trimming: 5 bases; junction bases outside the gene matches: 3. The DNA of the CDR3 is TGTGCTAGTGGTTTTGCGGGAGTGGAGACCCAGTACTTC. Translated: CASGFAGVETQYF.